The 21 T cell receptor beta chains listed next were all sequenced from one sample in a study of siplizumab effects on memory and regulatory T cells. Sequenced by immunoSEQ multiplex PCR; TCRdb stores in-frame clones only, minus some. This table has roughly 93,000 clones, just under 95% appearing once. The material sequenced was non-Treg CD4+ T cells sorted from blood. These receptors were taken from a human donor in good health.

This clone was seen only once. The chain joins TRBV27 to TRBJ2-5, with TRBD1 identical over 9 bases. Matching the DNA end better, TRBJ2-7 makes the J call doubtful. Germline lookup yields CDR1 MNHEY and CDR2 SMNVEV (reference sequence). This CDR3 has 15 amino acids. DNA for the CDR3: TGTGCCAGCAGCCCATGGGGACAGGGTTACAACGAGCAGTACTTC. This codes for CASSPWGQGYNEQYF.

The chain uses TRBV5-1 and TRBJ1-1; D is ambiguous. CDR1 and CDR2 from the germline V gene are SGHRS and YFSETQ. This CDR3 spans 15 amino acids. V lost 3 bases and J 4 bases, leaving 16 bases between the germline ends. In nucleotides, the CDR3 is TGCGCCAGCAGCTCTGGCCCCTCGAGTGGCACTGAAGCTTTCTTT. Encoded protein: CASSSGPSSGTEAFF.

The rearrangement uses TRBV28 and TRBJ2-2; the D gene could be TRBD1 or TRBD2 (5 bases each). V was trimmed by 6 bases and J by 8 bases, leaving 22 bases between them. The CDR3 has 16 amino acids. Germline V CDR1 and CDR2: MDHEN, SYDVKM. The CDR3 nucleotides are TGTGCCAGCAGACCTGGGGGAATTTCCGGGGTAGGGGAGCTGTTTTTT. Residues: CASRPGGISGVGELFF.

V usage is TRBV4-2 and J usage is TRBJ1-4, with D unclear. CDR1 LGHNA and CDR2 YNFKEQ come from the germline V gene. Trimming took off 1 base at V and 9 bases at J, with 18 bases between the two ends. The CDR3 covers 16 residues. The chain's CDR3 is CASSQGPQAGMKKLFF. The CDR3 coding sequence is TGTGCCAGCAGCCAAGGTCCCCAGGCGGGTATGAAAAAACTGTTTTTT.

This sequence joins TRBV19 and TRBJ2-1; TRBD2 matches 8 bases. The CDR3 covers 15 residues. Germline lookup yields CDR1 LNHDA and CDR2 SQIVND (reference sequence). Trimming took 1 base from V and 7 from J; bases not matched to a gene: 6. Here the CDR3 DNA reads TGTGCCAGTAGTATAGCCGCGGGAGGAAGGAATGAGCAGTTCTTC. Protein: CASSIAAGGRNEQFF.

In nucleotides, the CDR3 is TGTGCCAGCAGCTTAACCCCCATGGGGGCAAAGCAGTTCTTC. It is translated as CASSLTPMGAKQFF. The genes are TRBV7-3 and TRBJ2-1; the D gene is possibly TRBD1 (6 bases). The CDR3 covers 14 residues. Germline CDR1 reads SGHTA; CDR2 reads FQGTGA. With 0 bases removed from V and 11 bases from J, the gap between germline ends came to 14 bases.

V is TRBV7-2 and J is TRBJ1-1, with 9 nucleotides matching TRBD1. The CDR3 is 16 residues long. The V gene's germline CDR1 is SGHTA and CDR2 FQGNSA. V lost 4 bases to trimming and J lost 2 bases; unmatched junction nucleotides: 8. CDR3 sequence: CASSSTGTGRNTEAFF. Written as DNA, the CDR3 is TGTGCCAGCAGCTCCACCGGGACAGGGAGAAACACTGAAGCTTTCTTT. Variable domain in full (rest from reference TRBV7-2 and TRBJ1-1): GAGVSQSPSNKVTEKGKDVELRCDPISGHTALYWYRQSLGQGLEFLIYFQGNSAPDKSGLPSDRFSAERTGGSVSTLTIQRTQQEDSAVYLCASSSTGTGRNTEAFFGQGTRLTVV.

The chain combines TRBV7-7 with TRBJ2-5; D is ambiguous. Deletions cut 2 bases from V and 2 bases from J, with 6 bases between. CDR3 length: 13 residues. Germline V CDR1 and CDR2: SSHAT, FNYEAQ (reference sequence). CDR3 residues: CASSLFAQETQYF. DNA of the CDR3: TGTGCCAGCAGCTTATTTGCGCAAGAGACCCAGTACTTC.

V usage is TRBV5-1 and J usage is TRBJ2-2; 8 positions agree with TRBD2. The CDR3 length is 17 residues. V lost 3 bases and J lost 6; bases outside the gene matches: 13. Germline values: CDR1 SGHRS, CDR2 YFSETQ. In nucleotides, the CDR3 is TGCGCCAGCAGCTCAACAACCGGGACTAGGGTCGCCGGGGAGCTGTTTTTT. Translated, it gives CASSSTTGTRVAGELFF.

J is TRBJ1-2 and V is TRBV28, with D hard to call. V was shortened by 3 bases and J by 3 bases, with 11 bases between the two germline ends. Germline V gene data show CDR1 as MDHEN and CDR2 as SYDVKM. The CDR3 extends over 14 amino acids. Written as DNA, the CDR3 is TGTGCCAGCAGTTTCCGACCCGCGGACTATGGCTACACCTTC. Its protein product is CASSFRPADYGYTF.

DNA for the CDR3: TGCAGCGTTGGGGAGGGGCGGGACAGGGCCAATGAGCAGTTCTTC. It encodes CSVGEGRDRANEQFF. The chain uses TRBV29-1 and TRBJ2-1, with 9 bases matching TRBD1. J lost 6 bases, V lost 4 bases, and 10 bases had no gene match. The CDR3 length is 15 residues. CDR1 and CDR2 (germline): SQVTM, ANQGSEA.

The rearrangement links TRBV6-1 to TRBJ2-1, with TRBD1 as a possible D gene (6 bases). The germline V gene encodes CDR1 MNHNS and CDR2 SASEGT. V gave up 6 bases and J gave up 7 bases, with 19 bases separating them. The CDR3 loop spans 15 amino acids. The CDR3, as DNA: TGTGCCAGCAGCTTCAGGTCTTCTGGGACAAATGAGCAGTTCTTC. This sequence encodes CASSFRSSGTNEQFF.

The chain links TRBV11-3 to TRBJ2-1; possibly TRBD1 or TRBD2 for D (7 bases each). V dropped 5 bases and J dropped 4 bases, with 15 bases sitting between them. Germline loops: CDR1 SGHNT, CDR2 YENEEA. There are 15 residues in the CDR3. CDR3 loop: CASSHRAGQYNEQFF. DNA of the CDR3: TGTGCCAGCAGCCACAGAGCGGGACAGTACAATGAGCAGTTCTTC. Based on the CDR3 plus reference TRBV11-3 and TRBJ2-1, the full variable domain is EAGVVQSPRYKIIEKKQPVAFWCNPISGHNTLYWYLQNLGQGPELLIRYENEEAVDDSQLPKDRFSAERLKGVDSTLKIQPAELGDSAVYLCASSHRAGQYNEQFFGPGTRLTVL.

The CDR3 loop reads CASSLTGIEREQYF. Written as DNA, the CDR3 is TGTGCCAGCAGCTTAACCGGGATAGAACGTGAGCAGTACTTC. The rearrangement links TRBV7-3 to TRBJ2-7, with D possibly TRBD2 on 5 matching bases. CDR1 and CDR2 (germline): SGHTA, FQGTGA. CDR3 size: 14 residues. The V end was cut by 0 bases, the J end by 7 bases, with 13 bases between.

This chain uses TRBV15 with TRBJ2-1, with 8 bases matching TRBD2. Germline V gene sequence: CDR1 LNHNV, CDR2 YYDKDF (reference sequence). V trimming: 3 bases; J trimming: 3 bases; junction bases outside the gene matches: 7. The CDR3 covers 16 residues. The CDR3 is CATSRGTSGSYNEQFF. The CDR3 nucleotides are TGTGCCACCAGCAGGGGAACCAGCGGGAGCTACAATGAGCAGTTCTTC.

This clone was seen a single time. The chain recombines TRBV6-4 with TRBJ2-6; D is unclear. CDR3 size: 14 residues. The germline V and J ends were trimmed by 3 bases and 0 bases, with 3 bases remaining between them. Germline-derived CDR1 and CDR2 are MRHNA and SNTAGT. This CDR3 reads CASSEGSGANVLTF. In nucleotides, the CDR3 is TGTGCCAGCAGTGAGGGCTCTGGGGCCAACGTCCTGACTTTC.

The V gene is TRBV28, the J gene TRBJ1-4; D uncertain. The germline CDR1 and CDR2 sequences are MDHEN and SYDVKM. Trimming left V 3 bases short and J 4 bases short, with 12 bases between. CDR3 length: 15 amino acids. The CDR3 bases are TGTGCCAGCAGTTTCCCCCTCCCCGTTAATGAAAAACTGTTTTTT. It codes for CASSFPLPVNEKLFF.

The genes are TRBV27 and TRBJ1-5, with a tentative D call TRBD1 (5 bases). V dropped 5 bases and J dropped 6 bases, with 23 bases sitting between them. CDR1 MNHEY and CDR2 SMNVEV come from the germline V gene (reference sequence). The CDR3 is 17 amino acids. The CDR3 loop reads CASSTALGGEVGQPQHF. In nucleotides, the CDR3 is TGTGCCAGCAGTACAGCATTGGGGGGGGAGGTTGGTCAGCCCCAGCATTTT.

The chain couples TRBV4-2 to TRBJ2-1; no definite D call. The CDR3 loop spans 16 amino acids. Trimming removed 1 base from V and 7 bases from J, with 17 bases in between. Germline CDR1 and CDR2: LGHNA and YNFKEQ. CDR3 sequence reads: CASSQVTSIPPNEQFF. CDR3 bases: TGTGCCAGCAGCCAAGTGACGTCGATACCACCAAATGAGCAGTTCTTC.

This clone came up once. The V call is TRBV29-1, the J call TRBJ1-4; D unclear. This CDR3 has 14 residues. The germline gives CDR1 SQVTM, CDR2 ANQGSEA. Trimming took 6 bases from V and 0 from J, leaving 11 bases between them. The CDR3 is CSVGSSATNEKLFF. The CDR3 nucleotides read TGCAGCGTGGGGTCCAGCGCAACTAATGAAAAACTGTTTTTT.

The chain uses TRBV5-1 and TRBJ2-7; 9 bases fit TRBD2. V trimming: 4 bases; J trimming: 0 bases; junction bases outside the gene matches: 5. The V gene's germline CDR1 is SGHRS and CDR2 YFSETQ. The CDR3 consists of 15 residues. CDR3 sequence: CASSLTSGSSYEQYF. The CDR3 DNA reads TGCGCCAGCAGCCTGACTAGCGGTAGCTCCTACGAGCAGTACTTC. The full variable domain, its missing parts supplied by reference TRBV5-1 and TRBJ2-7, is KAGVTQTPRYLIKTRGQQVTLSCSPISGHRSVSWYQQTPGQGLQFLFEYFSETQRNKGNFPGRFSGRQFSNSRSEMNVSTLELGDSALYLCASSLTSGSSYEQYFGPGTRLTVT.